This T cell receptor (beta chain) was sequenced in a study of T cells in Graves' hyperthyroidism and ophthalmopathy. Amplification targeted TCR beta CDR3 regions from RNA transcripts. Carried out on the TCR CDR3, a first-round RT-PCR used the HTBI primer set. TCRdb reprocessed the multiplex PCR reads with MiXCR, giving one entry per CDR3 protein. The sample includes hundreds of thousands of distinct CDR3 sequences, over 35% of them seen just once. CDR3 length: 13 residues. CDR1 and CDR2 from the germline V gene are SGHVS and FQNEAQ. The germline V and J ends were trimmed by 6 bases and 7 bases, with 13 bases remaining between them. Only a few counts were recorded for this clonotype. Its antigen is not identified. Findings and limits, study-wide: Also found in blood were most expanded thyroid clonotypes above 0.001.

Sequences were obtained from blood. The TCR was taken from a man aged 18 to 35 with Graves' hyperthyroidism. This chain connects TRBV7-8 to TRBJ1-5; D not certain. The CDR3 here is CASSLSVGQPQHF. CDR3 bases: TGTGCCAGCAGTTTATCGGTCGGACAGCCCCAGCATTTT.